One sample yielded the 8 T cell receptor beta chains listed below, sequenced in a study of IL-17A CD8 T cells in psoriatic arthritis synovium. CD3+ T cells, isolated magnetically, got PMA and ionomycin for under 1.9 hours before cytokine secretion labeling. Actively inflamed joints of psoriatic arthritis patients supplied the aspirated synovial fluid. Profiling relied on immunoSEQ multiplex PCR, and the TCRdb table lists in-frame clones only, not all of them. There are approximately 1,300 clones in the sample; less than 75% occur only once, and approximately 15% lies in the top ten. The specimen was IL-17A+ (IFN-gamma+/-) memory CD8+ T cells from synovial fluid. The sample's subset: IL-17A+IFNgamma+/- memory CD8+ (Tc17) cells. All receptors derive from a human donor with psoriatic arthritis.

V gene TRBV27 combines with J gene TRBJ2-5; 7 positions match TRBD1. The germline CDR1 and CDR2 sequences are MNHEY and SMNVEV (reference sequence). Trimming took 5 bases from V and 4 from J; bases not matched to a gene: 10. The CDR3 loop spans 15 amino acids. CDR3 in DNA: TGTGCCAGCAGTGCCGAACAGGGGATGGGAGAGACCCAGTACTTC. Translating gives CASSAEQGMGETQYF.

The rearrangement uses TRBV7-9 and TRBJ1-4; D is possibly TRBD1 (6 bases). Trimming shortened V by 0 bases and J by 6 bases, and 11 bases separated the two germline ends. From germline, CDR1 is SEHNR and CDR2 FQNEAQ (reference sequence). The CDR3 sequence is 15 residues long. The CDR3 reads CASSLASGADEKLFF. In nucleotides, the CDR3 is TGTGCCAGCAGCTTAGCGTCAGGGGCAGATGAAAAACTGTTTTTT. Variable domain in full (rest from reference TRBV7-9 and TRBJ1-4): DTGVSQNPRHKITKRGQNVTFRCDPISEHNRLYWYRQTLGQGPEFLTYFQNEAQLEKSRLLSDRFSAERPKGSFSTLEIQRTEQGDSAMYLCASSLASGADEKLFFGSGTQLSVL.

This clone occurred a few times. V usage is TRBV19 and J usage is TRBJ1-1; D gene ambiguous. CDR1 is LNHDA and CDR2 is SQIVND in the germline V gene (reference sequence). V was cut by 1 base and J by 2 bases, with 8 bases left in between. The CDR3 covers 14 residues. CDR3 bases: TGTGCCAGTAGTATAGGAGCGGCCAACACTGAAGCTTTCTTT. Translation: CASSIGAANTEAFF. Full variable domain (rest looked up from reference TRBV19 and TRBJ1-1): DGGITQSPKYLFRKEGQNVTLSCEQNLNHDAMYWYRQDPGQGLRLIYYSQIVNDFQKGDIAEGYSVSREKKESFPLTVTSAQKNPTAFYLCASSIGAANTEAFFGQGTRLTVV.

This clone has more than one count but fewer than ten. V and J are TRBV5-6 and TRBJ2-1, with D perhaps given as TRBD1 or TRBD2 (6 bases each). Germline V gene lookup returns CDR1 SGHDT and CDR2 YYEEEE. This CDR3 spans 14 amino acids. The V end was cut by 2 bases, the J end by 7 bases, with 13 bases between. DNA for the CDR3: TGTGCCAGCAGCTTACGGGGGCATGCGAATGAGCAGTTCTTC. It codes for CASSLRGHANEQFF.

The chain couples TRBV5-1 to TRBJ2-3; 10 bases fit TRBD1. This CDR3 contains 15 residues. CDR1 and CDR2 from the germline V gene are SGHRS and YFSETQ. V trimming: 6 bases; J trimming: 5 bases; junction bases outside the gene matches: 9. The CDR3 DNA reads TGCGCCAGCACGTCCCGGGACAGGGGTGAAGATACGCAGTATTTT. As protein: CASTSRDRGEDTQYF.

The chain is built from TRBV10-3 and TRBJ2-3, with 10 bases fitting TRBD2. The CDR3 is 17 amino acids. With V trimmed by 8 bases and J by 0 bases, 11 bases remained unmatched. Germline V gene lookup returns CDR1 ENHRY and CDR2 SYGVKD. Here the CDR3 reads CAIGGLAGASSTDTQYF. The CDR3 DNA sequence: TGTGCCATCGGCGGGCTAGCGGGGGCCTCTAGCACAGATACGCAGTATTTT.

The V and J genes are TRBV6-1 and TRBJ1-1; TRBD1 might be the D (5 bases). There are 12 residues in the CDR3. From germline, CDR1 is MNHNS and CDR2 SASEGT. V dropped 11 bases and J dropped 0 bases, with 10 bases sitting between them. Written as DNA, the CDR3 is TGTGCCGCGGGACGGATGAACACTGAAGCTTTCTTT. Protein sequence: CAAGRMNTEAFF.

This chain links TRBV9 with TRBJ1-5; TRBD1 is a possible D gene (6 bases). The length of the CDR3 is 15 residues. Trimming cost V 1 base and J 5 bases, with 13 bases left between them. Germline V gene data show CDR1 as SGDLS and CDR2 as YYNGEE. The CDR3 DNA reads TGTGCCAGCAGCGTATCAGGGGTATTAGATCAGCCCCAGCATTTT. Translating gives CASSVSGVLDQPQHF.